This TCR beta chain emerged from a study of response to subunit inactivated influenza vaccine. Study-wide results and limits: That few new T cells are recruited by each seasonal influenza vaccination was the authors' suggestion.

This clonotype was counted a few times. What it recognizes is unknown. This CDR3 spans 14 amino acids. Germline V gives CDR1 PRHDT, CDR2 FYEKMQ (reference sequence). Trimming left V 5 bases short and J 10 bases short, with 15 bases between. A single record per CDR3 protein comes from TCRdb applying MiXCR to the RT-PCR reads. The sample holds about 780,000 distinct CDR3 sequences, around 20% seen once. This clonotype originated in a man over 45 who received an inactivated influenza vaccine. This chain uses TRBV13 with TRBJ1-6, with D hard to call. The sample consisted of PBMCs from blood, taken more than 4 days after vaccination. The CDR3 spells CASSLDPDGSPLHF. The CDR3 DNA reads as TGTGCCAGCAGCCTCGATCCGGATGGCTCACCCCTCCACTTT.